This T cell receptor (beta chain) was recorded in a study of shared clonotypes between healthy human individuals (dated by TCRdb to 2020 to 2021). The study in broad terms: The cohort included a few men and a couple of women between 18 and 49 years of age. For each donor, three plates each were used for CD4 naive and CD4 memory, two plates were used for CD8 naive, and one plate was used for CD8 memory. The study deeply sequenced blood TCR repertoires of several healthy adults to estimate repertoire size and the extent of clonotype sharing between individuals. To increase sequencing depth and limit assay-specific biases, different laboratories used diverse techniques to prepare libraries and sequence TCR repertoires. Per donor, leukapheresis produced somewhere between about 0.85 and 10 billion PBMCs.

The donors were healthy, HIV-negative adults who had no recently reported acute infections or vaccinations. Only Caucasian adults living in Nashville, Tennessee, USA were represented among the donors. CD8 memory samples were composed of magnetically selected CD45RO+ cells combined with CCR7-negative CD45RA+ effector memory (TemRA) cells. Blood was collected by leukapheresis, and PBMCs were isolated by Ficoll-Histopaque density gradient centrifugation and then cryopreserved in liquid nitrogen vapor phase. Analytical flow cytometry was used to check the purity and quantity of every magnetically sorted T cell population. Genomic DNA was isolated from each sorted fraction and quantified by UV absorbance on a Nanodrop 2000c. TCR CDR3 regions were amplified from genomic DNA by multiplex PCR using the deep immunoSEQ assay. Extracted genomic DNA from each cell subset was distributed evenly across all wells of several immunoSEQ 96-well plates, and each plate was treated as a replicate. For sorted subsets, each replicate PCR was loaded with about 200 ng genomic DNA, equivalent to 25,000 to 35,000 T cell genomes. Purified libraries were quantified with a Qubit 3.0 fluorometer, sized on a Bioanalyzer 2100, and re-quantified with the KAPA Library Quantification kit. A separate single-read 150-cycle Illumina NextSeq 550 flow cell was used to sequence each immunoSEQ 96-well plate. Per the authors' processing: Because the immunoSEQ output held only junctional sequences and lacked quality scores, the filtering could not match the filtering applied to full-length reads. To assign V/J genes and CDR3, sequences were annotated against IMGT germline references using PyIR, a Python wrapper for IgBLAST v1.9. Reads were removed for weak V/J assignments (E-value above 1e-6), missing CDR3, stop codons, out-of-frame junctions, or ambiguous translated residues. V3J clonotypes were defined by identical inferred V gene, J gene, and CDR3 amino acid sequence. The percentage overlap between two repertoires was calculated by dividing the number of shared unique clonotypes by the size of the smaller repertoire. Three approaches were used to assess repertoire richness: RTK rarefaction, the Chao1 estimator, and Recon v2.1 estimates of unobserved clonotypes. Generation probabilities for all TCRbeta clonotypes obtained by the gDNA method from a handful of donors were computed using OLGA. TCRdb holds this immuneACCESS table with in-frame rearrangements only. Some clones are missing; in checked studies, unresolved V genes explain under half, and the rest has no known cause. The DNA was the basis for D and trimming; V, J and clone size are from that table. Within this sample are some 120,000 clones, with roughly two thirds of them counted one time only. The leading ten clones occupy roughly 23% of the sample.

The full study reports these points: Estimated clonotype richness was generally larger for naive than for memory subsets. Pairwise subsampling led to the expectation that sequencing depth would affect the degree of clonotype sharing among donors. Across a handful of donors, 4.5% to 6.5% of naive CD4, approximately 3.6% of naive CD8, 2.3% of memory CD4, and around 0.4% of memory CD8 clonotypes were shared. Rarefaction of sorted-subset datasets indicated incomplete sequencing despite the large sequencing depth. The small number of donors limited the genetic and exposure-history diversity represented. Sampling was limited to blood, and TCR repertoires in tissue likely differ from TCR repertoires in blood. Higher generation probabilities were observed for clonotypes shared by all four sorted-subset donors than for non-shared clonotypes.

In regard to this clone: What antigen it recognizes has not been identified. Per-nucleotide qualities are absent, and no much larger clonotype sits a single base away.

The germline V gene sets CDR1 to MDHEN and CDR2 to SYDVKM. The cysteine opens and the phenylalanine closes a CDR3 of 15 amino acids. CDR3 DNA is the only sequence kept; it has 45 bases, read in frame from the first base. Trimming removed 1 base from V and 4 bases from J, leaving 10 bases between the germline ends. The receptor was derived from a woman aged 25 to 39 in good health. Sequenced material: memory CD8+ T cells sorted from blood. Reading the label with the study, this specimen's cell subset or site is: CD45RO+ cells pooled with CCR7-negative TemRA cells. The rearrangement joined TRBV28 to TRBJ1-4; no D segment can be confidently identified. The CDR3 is CASSLYSTNNEKLFF. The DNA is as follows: TGTGCCAGCAGTTTATATTCAACGAATAATGAAAAACTGTTTTTT.